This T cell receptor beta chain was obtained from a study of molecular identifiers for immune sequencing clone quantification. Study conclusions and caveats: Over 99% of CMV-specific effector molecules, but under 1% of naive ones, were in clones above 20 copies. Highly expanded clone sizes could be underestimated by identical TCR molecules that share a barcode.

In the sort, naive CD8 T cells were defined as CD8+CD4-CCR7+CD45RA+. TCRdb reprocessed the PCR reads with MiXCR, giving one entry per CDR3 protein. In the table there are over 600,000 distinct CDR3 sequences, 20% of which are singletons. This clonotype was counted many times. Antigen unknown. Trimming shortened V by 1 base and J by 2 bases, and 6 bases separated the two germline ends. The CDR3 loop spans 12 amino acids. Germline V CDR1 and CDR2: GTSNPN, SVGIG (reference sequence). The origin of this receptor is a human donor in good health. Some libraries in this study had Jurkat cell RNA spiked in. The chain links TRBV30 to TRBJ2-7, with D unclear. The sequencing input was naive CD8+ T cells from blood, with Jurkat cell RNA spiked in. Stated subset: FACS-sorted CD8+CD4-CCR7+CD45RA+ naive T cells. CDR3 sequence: CAWSDLTYEQYF. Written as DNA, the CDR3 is TGTGCCTGGAGTGATCTCACCTACGAGCAGTACTTC.